These T cell receptor beta chains were read from a single sample in a study of cytomegalovirus exposure and HLA in healthy donors. The assay was immunoSEQ multiplex PCR, and TCRdb's table has in-frame clones only and misses some. The table has 100,000 to 150,000 clones, over 8.5% seen once; the top ten hold 6% to 7.5%. Sample: PBMCs. These receptor sequences come from a woman aged 40 to 50 in good health and CMV-seropositive. CDR3s include the opening cysteine and the closing phenylalanine or tryptophan. D genes are given only for firm matches. Clone size is given for some rows only: seen once, a few or many times, or a class if the clone is expanded.

>TRBJ2-1|few|.|TRBV30
CAWSRGVYNEQFF
TGTGCCTGGAGCAGGGGGGTCTACAATGAGCAGTTCTTC
>TRBJ1-4|many|.|TRBV27
CASSLYLGLNEKLFF
TGTGCCAGCAGTTTATACTTGGGCTTGAACGAAAAACTGTTTTTT
>TRBJ1-2|.|.|TRBV4-2
CASSPPSGVQKGYTF
TGTGCCAGCAGCCCCCCCTCGGGGGTGCAGAAAGGCTACACCTTC
>TRBJ2-3|.|TRBD2|TRBV4-1
CASSHGNSGGTDTQYF
TGCGCCAGCAGCCACGGTAATAGCGGGGGGACAGATACGCAGTATTTT
>TRBJ2-5|.|TRBD2|TRBV10-3
CAISERMRGGQETQYF
TGTGCCATCAGTGAAAGGATGCGGGGGGGGCAAGAGACCCAGTACTTC
>TRBJ2-1|.|TRBD2|TRBV5-1
CASSLAPSGGAYNEQFF
TGCGCCAGCAGCTTGGCCCCTAGCGGGGGGGCCTACAATGAGCAGTTCTTC
>TRBJ1-1|few|.|TRBV18
CASSPGGEVTEAFF
TGTGCCAGCTCACCGGGCGGGGAAGTCACTGAAGCTTTCTTT
>TRBJ1-2|.|.|TRBV7-8
CASSLVTASGGYTF
TGTGCCAGCAGCTTAGTAACTGCCAGCGGTGGCTACACCTTC
>TRBJ1-1|.|.|TRBV21-1
CASSKVGGTGGEVQDTEAFF
TGTGCCAGCAGCAAAGTGGGGGGGACAGGGGGTGAAGTCCAAGACACTGAAGCTTTCTTT
>TRBJ2-2|.|.|TRBV5-1
CASSGAQGGTGELFF
TGCGCCAGCAGCGGTGCCCAGGGGGGCACCGGGGAGCTGTTTTTT
>TRBJ2-1|.|.|TRBV29-1
CSVPSGGAINNEQFF
TGCAGCGTCCCTTCGGGGGGCGCGATTAATAATGAGCAGTTCTTC
>TRBJ2-3|.|.|TRBV10-1
CASSESIRGITDTQYF
TGCGCCAGCAGTGAGTCGATTCGGGGTATCACAGATACGCAGTATTTT
>TRBJ2-1|.|TRBD2|TRBV19
CASRPMGLAGNEQFF
TGTGCCAGTAGGCCTATGGGGCTAGCGGGGAATGAGCAGTTCTTC
>TRBJ1-5|.|TRBD1|TRBV7-2
CASSSYRGQPQHF
TGTGCCAGCAGCTCGTACAGGGGACAGCCCCAGCATTTT
>TRBJ2-2|.|TRBD2|TRBV5-4
CASSLGRGGGTGELFF
TGTGCCAGCAGCTTGGGGCGGGGGGGTGGCACCGGGGAGCTGTTTTTT
>TRBJ1-2|few|.|TRBV6-5
CASSYSGAAYGYTF
TGTGCCAGCAGTTATAGTGGTGCCGCATATGGCTACACCTTC
>TRBJ2-3|.|.|TRBV2
CASSTLAPGVDTQYF
TGTGCCAGCAGTACACTAGCCCCTGGGGTTGATACGCAGTATTTT
>TRBJ1-2|few|.|TRBV5-1
CASSPPPGLKNYGYTF
TGCGCCAGCAGCCCCCCCCCAGGGTTGAAGAACTATGGCTACACCTTC
>TRBJ2-1|few|TRBD1|TRBV9
CASSPPDRDNEQFF
TGTGCCAGCAGCCCCCCGGACAGGGACAATGAGCAGTTCTTC
>TRBJ1-1|few|.|TRBV5-1
CANSLVTGVNTEAFF
TGCGCCAACAGCTTGGTGACGGGAGTGAACACTGAAGCTTTCTTT
>TRBJ1-1|.|.|TRBV20-1
CSAGPDTEAFF
TGCAGTGCTGGGCCGGACACTGAAGCTTTCTTT
>TRBJ2-7|.|.|TRBV25-1
CASSGVYEQYF
TGTGCCAGCAGTGGAGTCTACGAGCAGTACTTC
>TRBJ1-1|.|TRBD1|TRBV29-1
CSLRGDRESSEAFF
TGCAGCTTAAGGGGGGACAGGGAGTCTAGTGAAGCTTTCTTT
>TRBJ2-2|few|TRBD2|TRBV30
CAWGPPSGLSNTGELFF
TGTGCCTGGGGACCTCCTAGCGGGCTATCGAACACCGGGGAGCTGTTTTTT
>TRBJ2-3|few|TRBD1|TRBV5-4
CASSLEGAWGDTQYF
TGTGCCAGCAGCTTGGAGGGGGCCTGGGGAGATACGCAGTATTTT
>TRBJ2-3|few|TRBD2|TRBV9
CASSVVPIAGGNTDTQYF
TGTGCCAGCAGCGTAGTACCCATAGCGGGGGGGAACACAGATACGCAGTATTTT
>TRBJ1-1|few|.|TRBV28
CASSMHGAGLNTEAFF
TGTGCCAGCAGTATGCATGGGGCTGGGTTGAACACTGAAGCTTTCTTT
>TRBJ1-2|.|.|TRBV18
CASSPSGGARGYGYTF
TGTGCCAGCTCACCATCGGGGGGGGCGCGCGGCTATGGCTACACCTTC
>TRBJ2-1|few|.|TRBV4-1
CASSPYTGDEQFF
TGCGCCAGCAGCCCGTATACGGGGGATGAGCAGTTCTTC
>TRBJ2-7|few|TRBD1|TRBV7-9
CASSAGQGRDEQYF
TGTGCCAGCAGCGCGGGACAGGGAAGGGACGAGCAGTACTTC
>TRBJ2-7|few|.|TRBV12-5
CASGLNRDIYEQYF
TGTGCTAGTGGTCTGAACCGGGACATCTACGAGCAGTACTTC
>TRBJ2-6|few|TRBD1|TRBV28
CATKPGTGLSGANVLTF
TGTGCCACCAAACCCGGGACAGGACTCTCTGGGGCCAACGTCCTGACTTTC